Listed below are T cell receptor beta chains from one sample, sequenced in a study of shared clonotypes between healthy human individuals. This table comes from immunoSEQ multiplex PCR, and its TCRdb copy is limited to in-frame clones, with some not included. Of fewer than 850,000 clones listed, around 96% are singletons. Material for sequencing was naive CD8+ T cells sorted from blood. The receptors come from a man aged 25-45 years in good health. The CDR3 runs from the conserved cysteine through the conserved F or W. The order of the fields is J gene, clone size, D gene, V gene, CDR3 DNA, CDR3 protein. The D gene is left open where the match is weak. Not every row has a clone size; where given, it reads once, few, many or a size class.

TRBJ2-7 - - TRBV7-9 TGTGCCAGCAGCTTCCAGCTGAGCGGTCGGAACTACGAGCAGTACTTC CASSFQLSGRNYEQYF
TRBJ2-7 once TRBD1 TRBV5-1 TGCGCCAGCAGCTCCCGACAGGGGAACTACGAGCAGTACTTC CASSSRQGNYEQYF
TRBJ2-1 - - TRBV27 TGTGCCAGCAGTTTGAGACCCCGTTTTGATGAGCAGTTCTTC CASSLRPRFDEQFF
TRBJ2-7 - - TRBV19 TGTGCCAGTAGTACTAGCTCCTTCTACGAGCAGTACTTC CASSTSSFYEQYF
TRBJ2-5 - - TRBV13 TGTGCCAGCAGCTTAGTTCGAAGGGACCCCCGTGGGGAGACCCAGTACTTC CASSLVRRDPRGETQYF
TRBJ2-7 - TRBD1 TRBV28 TGTGCCAGCAGGAAAGGACAGGGCTACGAGCAGTACTTC CASRKGQGYEQYF
TRBJ2-1 - TRBD1 TRBV5-6 TGTGCCAGCAGCTTGGACCCGGACAGGGCCGGAGGGATGAATGAGCAGTTCTTC CASSLDPDRAGGMNEQFF
TRBJ2-7 - TRBD2 TRBV7-6 TGTGCCAGCAGCTTAAGTAGCGGGATCGGGTACGAGCAGTACTTC CASSLSSGIGYEQYF
TRBJ2-1 - - TRBV11-2 TGTGCCAGCAGCTTACGGGGTAGCTCCTACAATGAGCAGTTCTTC CASSLRGSSYNEQFF
TRBJ2-7 - - TRBV9 TGTGCCAGCAGCGTAGACTCAAGCTCCTACGAGCAGTACTTC CASSVDSSSYEQYF
TRBJ1-3 - - TRBV9 TGTGCCAGCAGCCCAGACCTGGGATCCTCTGGAAACACCATATATTTT CASSPDLGSSGNTIYF
TRBJ2-1 - - TRBV27 TGTGCCAGCAGCCCCGGGGGGCGGATCGAGTTCTTC CASSPGGRIEFF
TRBJ1-1 - TRBD1 TRBV11-3 TGTGCCAGCAGCTCCCGTGGACAGGGCCATACTGAAGCTTTCTTT CASSSRGQGHTEAFF
TRBJ2-1 once TRBD2 TRBV2 TGTGCCAGGGACACGGGGGGAACGGGGTCCTACAATGAGCAGTTCTTC CARDTGGTGSYNEQFF
TRBJ2-7 - - TRBV7-9 TGTGCCAGCAGCTTAGCCGACCGCTACGAGCAGTACTTC CASSLADRYEQYF
TRBJ2-1 - - TRBV7-9 TGTGCCAGCAGCTTAGACAAGGTCGCCAATGAGCAGTTCTTC CASSLDKVANEQFF
TRBJ2-7 - TRBD2 TRBV27 TGTGCCAGCAGTCCTGGGACTACCTACTACGAGCAGTACTTC CASSPGTTYYEQYF
TRBJ2-7 - - TRBV15 TGTGCCACCAGCACGGGTTCCTACGAACAGTACTTC CATSTGSYEQYF
TRBJ2-1 - TRBD2 TRBV11-2 TGTGCCAGCAGCCCCTCCCTAGCTAGCGGGATGAACAATGAGCAGTTCTTC CASSPSLASGMNNEQFF
TRBJ2-1 - - TRBV6-4 TGTGCCAGCAGTGACTCGTGGGTTAGCTCCTACAATGAGCAGTTCTTC CASSDSWVSSYNEQFF
TRBJ2-4 - TRBD1 TRBV4-1 TGCGCCAGCAGCCAACTTCAGGGGGTAAACATTCAGTACTTC CASSQLQGVNIQYF
TRBJ1-4 - - TRBV27 TGTGCCAGCAGTCTCTTCTTCGGGACCCGCGGTGAAAAACTGTTTTTT CASSLFFGTRGEKLFF
TRBJ2-7 - - TRBV11-3 TGTGCCAGCAGCTTAGTGGAGGAAAGCTACGAGCAGTACTTC CASSLVEESYEQYF
TRBJ2-1 once - TRBV13 TGTGCCAGCTCTGACGTCAGCTCCTACAATGAGCAGTTCTTC CASSDVSSYNEQFF
TRBJ2-5 - - TRBV28 TGTGCCAGCAGTTTAATTGCGATAGAGACCCAGTACTTC CASSLIAIETQYF
TRBJ2-1 - - TRBV13 TGTGCCAGCAGCTTAATATATGCCAATGAGCAGTTCTTC CASSLIYANEQFF
TRBJ2-1 - TRBD2 TRBV10-2 TGCGCCAGCAGTGGGCTAGCGGGAGCCTACAATGAGCAGTTCTTC CASSGLAGAYNEQFF
TRBJ1-5 - - TRBV28 TGTGCCAGCAGCCTCACTCCAGGGACCCGCAATCAGCCCCAGCATTTT CASSLTPGTRNQPQHF
TRBJ2-7 - - TRBV27 TGTGCCAGCAGTGACCAGGGTTTCTCCTACGAGCAGTACTTC CASSDQGFSYEQYF
TRBJ2-5 - - TRBV7-8 TGTGCCAGCAGCTTAGAAGCAGCCCAAATCCAAGAGACCCAGTACTTC CASSLEAAQIQETQYF
TRBJ2-7 once - TRBV11-2 TGTGCCAGCAACCCGTGGGGGCGACCTGGCTACGAGCAGTACTTC CASNPWGRPGYEQYF
TRBJ2-3 - - TRBV25-1 TGTGCCAGCAGTGAACGGGAGCTTAGCACAGATACGCAGTATTTT CASSERELSTDTQYF